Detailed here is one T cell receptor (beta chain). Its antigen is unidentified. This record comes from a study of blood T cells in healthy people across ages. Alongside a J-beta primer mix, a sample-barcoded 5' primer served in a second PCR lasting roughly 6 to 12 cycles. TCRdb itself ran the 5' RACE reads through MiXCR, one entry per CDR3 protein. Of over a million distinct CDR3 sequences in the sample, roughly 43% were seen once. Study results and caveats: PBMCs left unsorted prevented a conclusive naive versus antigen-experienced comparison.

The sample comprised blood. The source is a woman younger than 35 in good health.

CDR3 bases: TGTGCCAGCAGTTTGAGAAACAGACACACCGGGGAGCTGTTTTTT. Its protein is CASSLRNRHTGELFF. The V call is TRBV12-3 or TRBV12-4, the J call TRBJ2-2; D is unresolved. The CDR3 consists of 15 residues. With 3 bases removed from V and 3 bases from J, the gap between germline ends came to 11 bases.